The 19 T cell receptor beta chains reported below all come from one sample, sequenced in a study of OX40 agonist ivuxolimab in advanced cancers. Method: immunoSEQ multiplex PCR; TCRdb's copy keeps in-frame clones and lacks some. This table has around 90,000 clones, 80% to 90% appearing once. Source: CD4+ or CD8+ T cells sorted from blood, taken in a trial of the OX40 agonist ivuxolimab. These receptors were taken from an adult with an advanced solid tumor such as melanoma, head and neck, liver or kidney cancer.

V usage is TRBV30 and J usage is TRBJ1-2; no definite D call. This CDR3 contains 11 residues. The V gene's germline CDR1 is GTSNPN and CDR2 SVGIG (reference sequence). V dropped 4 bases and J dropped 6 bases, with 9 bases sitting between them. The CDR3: CAWNRPDGYTF. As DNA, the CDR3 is TGTGCCTGGAATAGACCGGATGGCTACACCTTC.

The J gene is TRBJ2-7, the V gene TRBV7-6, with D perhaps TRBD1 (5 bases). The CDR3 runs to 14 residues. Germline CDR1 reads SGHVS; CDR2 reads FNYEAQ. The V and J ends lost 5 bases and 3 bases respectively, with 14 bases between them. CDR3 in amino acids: CASSLGAANYEQYF. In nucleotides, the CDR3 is TGTGCCAGCAGCCTTGGGGCGGCTAACTACGAGCAGTACTTC. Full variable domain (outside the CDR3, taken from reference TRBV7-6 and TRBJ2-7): GAGVSQSPRYKVTKRGQDVALRCDPISGHVSLYWYRQALGQGPEFLTYFNYEAQQDKSGLPNDRFSAERPEGSISTLTIQRTEQRDSAMYRCASSLGAANYEQYFGPGTRLTVT.

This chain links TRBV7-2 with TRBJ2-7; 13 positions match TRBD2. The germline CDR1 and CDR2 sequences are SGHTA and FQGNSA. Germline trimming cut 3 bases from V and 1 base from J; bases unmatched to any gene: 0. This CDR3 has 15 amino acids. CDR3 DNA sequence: TGTGCCAGCAGCTTGACTAGCGGGGGGTCCTACGAGCAGTACGTC. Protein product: CASSLTSGGSYEQYV.

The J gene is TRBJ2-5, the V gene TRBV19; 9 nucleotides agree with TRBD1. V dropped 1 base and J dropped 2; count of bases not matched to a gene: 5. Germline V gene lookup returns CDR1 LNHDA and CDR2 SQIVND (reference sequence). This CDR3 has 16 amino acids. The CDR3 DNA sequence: TGTGCCAGTAGTATAGTACTCGGACAGGGGCAAGAGACCCAGTACTTC. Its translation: CASSIVLGQGQETQYF.

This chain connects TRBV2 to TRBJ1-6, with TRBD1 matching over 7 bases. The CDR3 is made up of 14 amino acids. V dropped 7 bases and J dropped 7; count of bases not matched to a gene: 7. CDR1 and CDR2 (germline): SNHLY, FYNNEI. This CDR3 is CASNEGQRNSPLHF. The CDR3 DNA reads TGTGCCAGCAACGAGGGACAGAGAAATTCACCCCTCCACTTT. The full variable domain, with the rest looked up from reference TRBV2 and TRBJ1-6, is EPEVTQTPSHQVTQMGQEVILRCVPISNHLYFYWYRQILGQKVEFLVSFYNNEISEKSEIFDDQFSVERPDGSNFTLKIRSTKLEDSAMYFCASNEGQRNSPLHFGNGTRLTVT.

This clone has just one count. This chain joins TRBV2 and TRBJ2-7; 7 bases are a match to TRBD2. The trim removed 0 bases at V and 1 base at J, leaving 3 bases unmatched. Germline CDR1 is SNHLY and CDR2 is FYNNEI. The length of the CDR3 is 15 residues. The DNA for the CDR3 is TGTGCCAGCAGTGAAGCAGCGGGATTATCCTACGAGCAGTACGTC. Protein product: CASSEAAGLSYEQYV.

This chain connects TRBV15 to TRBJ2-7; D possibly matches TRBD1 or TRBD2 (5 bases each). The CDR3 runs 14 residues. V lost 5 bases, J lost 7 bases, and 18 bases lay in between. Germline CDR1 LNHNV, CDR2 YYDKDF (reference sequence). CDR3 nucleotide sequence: TGTGCCACCAGCCCGAGCCCGGGATGGGGGGAGCAGTACGTC. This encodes CATSPSPGWGEQYV.

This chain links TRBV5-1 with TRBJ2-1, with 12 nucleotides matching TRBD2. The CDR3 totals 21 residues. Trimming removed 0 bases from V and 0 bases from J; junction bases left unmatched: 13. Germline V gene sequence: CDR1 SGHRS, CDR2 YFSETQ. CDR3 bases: TGCGCCAGCAGCTTGGGCCTACCGGGACTAGCGGGTCCCAGCTCCTACAATGAGCAGTTCTTC. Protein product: CASSLGLPGLAGPSSYNEQFF.

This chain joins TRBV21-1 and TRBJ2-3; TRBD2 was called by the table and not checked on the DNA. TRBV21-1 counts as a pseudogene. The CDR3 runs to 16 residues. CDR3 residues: CASSRTGGCPTDTQYF. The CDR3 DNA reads TGTGCCAGCAGCAGGACGGGGGGGTGCCCTACAGATACGCAGTATTTT.

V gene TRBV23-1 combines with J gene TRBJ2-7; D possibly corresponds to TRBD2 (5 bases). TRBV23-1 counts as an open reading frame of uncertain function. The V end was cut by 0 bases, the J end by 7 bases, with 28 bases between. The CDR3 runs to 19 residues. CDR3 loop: CASSQSRGGGSAQLWEQYV. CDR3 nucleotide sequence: TGCGCCAGCAGTCAATCACGCGGAGGAGGTTCGGCACAACTGTGGGAGCAGTACGTC.

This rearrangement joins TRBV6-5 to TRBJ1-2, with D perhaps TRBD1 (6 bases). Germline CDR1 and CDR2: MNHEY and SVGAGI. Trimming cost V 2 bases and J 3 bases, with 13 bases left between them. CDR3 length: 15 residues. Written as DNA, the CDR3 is TGTGCCAGCAGTTACAGACGGGGGGCGGACTATGGCTACACCTTC. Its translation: CASSYRRGADYGYTF.

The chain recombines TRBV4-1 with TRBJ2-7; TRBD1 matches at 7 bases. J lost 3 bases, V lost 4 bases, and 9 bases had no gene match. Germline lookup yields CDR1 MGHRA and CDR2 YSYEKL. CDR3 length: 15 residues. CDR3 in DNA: TGCGCCAGCAGCCTGGGCCCGGGACAGAACTACGAGCAGTACTTC. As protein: CASSLGPGQNYEQYF.

The CDR3 DNA is TGTGCCTGGAGTGTACAGGGGGCGGGGGAAAAACTGTTTTTT. As protein: CAWSVQGAGEKLFF. The chain uses TRBV30 and TRBJ1-4; 9 bases line up with TRBD1. The trim removed 0 bases at V and 8 bases at J, leaving 4 bases unmatched. The CDR3 covers 14 residues. Germline-derived CDR1 and CDR2 are GTSNPN and SVGIG (reference sequence).

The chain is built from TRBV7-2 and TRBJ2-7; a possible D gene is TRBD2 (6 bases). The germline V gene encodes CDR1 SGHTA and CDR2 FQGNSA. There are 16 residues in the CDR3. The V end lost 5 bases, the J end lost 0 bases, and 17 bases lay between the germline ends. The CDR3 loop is CASSRPSASSSYEQYF. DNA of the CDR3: TGTGCCAGCAGCAGACCTAGCGCCTCAAGCTCCTACGAGCAGTACTTC.

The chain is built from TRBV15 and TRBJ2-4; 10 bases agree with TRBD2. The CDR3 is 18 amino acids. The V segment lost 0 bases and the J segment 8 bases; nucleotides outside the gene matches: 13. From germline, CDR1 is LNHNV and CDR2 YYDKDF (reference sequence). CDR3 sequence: CATSRDRRASGRMDIQYF. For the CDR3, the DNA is TGTGCCACCAGCAGAGACCGTCGGGCTAGCGGGAGAATGGACATTCAGTACTTC.

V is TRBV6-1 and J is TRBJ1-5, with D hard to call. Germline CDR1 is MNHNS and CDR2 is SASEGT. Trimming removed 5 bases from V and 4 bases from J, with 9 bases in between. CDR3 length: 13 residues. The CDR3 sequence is CASSLEPNQPQHF. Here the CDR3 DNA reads TGTGCCAGCAGTTTAGAGCCGAATCAGCCCCAGCATTTT.

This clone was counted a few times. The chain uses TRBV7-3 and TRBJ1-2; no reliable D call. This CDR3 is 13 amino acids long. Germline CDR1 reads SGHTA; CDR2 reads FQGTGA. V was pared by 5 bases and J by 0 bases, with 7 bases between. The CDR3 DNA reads TGTGCCAGCAGCCTTCAAGCTAACTATGGCTACACCTTC. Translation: CASSLQANYGYTF.

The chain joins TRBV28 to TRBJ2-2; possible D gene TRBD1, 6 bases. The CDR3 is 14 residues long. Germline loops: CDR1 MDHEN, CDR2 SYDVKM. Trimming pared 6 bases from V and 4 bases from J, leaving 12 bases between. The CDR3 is CASRTGTTTGELFF. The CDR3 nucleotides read TGTGCCAGCAGGACCGGGACAACCACCGGGGAGCTGTTTTTT.

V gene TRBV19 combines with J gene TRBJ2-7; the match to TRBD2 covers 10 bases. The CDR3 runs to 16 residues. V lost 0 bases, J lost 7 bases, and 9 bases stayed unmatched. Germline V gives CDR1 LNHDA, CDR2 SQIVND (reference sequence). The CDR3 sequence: CASSIDSLAGVREQYF. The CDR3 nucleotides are TGTGCCAGTAGTATAGACTCCCTAGCGGGAGTGCGGGAGCAGTACTTC.